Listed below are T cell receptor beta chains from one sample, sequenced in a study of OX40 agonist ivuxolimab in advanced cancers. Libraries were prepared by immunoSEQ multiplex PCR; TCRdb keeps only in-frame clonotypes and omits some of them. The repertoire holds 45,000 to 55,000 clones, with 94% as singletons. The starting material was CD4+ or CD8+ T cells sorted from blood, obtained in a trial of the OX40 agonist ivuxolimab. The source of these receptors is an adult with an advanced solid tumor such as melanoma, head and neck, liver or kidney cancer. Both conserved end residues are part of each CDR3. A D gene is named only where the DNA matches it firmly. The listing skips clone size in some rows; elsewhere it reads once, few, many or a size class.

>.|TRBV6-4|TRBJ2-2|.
CASSYSGFHTGELFF
TGTGCCAGCAGTTATTCAGGGTTTCACACCGGGGAGCTGTTTTTT
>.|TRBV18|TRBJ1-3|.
CASSPASPSGNTIYF
TGTGCCAGCTCACCCGCTTCGCCATCTGGAAACACCATATATTTT
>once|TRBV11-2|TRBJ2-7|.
CASGSTSPLDEQYF
TGTGCCAGCGGATCGACTAGTCCCTTAGACGAGCAGTACTTC
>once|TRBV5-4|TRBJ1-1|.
CASSSRGGAEAFF
TGTGCCAGCAGCTCAAGGGGGGGGGCTGAAGCTTTCTTT
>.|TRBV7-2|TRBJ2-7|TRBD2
CASSLGLAGWFYEQYF
TGTGCCAGCAGCTTAGGACTAGCGGGATGGTTCTACGAGCAGTACTTC
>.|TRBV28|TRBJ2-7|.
CASSLSSGRSYEQYF
TGTGCCAGCAGTTTAAGCTCAGGGCGCTCCTACGAGCAGTACTTC
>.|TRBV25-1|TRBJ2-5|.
CASSEWRVETQYF
TGTGCCAGCAGTGAATGGCGTGTAGAGACCCAGTACTTC
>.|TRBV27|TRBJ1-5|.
CASSLLGNNQPQHF
TGTGCCAGCAGTTTGTTGGGTAACAATCAGCCCCAGCATTTT
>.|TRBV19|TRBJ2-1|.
CATTAAGTSYNEQFF
TGTGCCACCACCGCTGCGGGGACCTCCTACAATGAGCAGTTCTTC
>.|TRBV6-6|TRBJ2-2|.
CASSPTGNPYTGELFF
TGTGCCAGCAGTCCCACAGGGAATCCGTACACCGGGGAGCTGTTTTTT
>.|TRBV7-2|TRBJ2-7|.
CASSNSFTGDLIEQYF
TGTGCCAGCAGCAACTCTTTCACGGGAGATCTGATCGAGCAGTACTTC
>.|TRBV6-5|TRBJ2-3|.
CASSYSTSGLDTQYF
TGTGCCAGCAGTTACTCGACGTCAGGTCTAGATACGCAGTATTTT
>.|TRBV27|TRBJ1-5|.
CASRQVGGNQPQHF
TGTGCCAGCAGACAAGTGGGTGGCAATCAGCCCCAGCATTTT
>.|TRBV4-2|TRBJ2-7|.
CASSQAQATYEQYF
TGTGCCAGCAGCCAAGCGCAGGCGACCTACGAGCAGTACTTC
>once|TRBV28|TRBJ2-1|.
CASSFRGKRYNEQFF
TGTGCCAGCAGTTTTCGCGGGAAAAGATACAATGAGCAGTTCTTC